This is a list of T cell receptor beta chains from one sample in a study of CD8 T cells in Susac syndrome. TCRdb re-called the immunoSEQ multiplex PCR reads through MiXCR, storing one row per CDR3 protein. The sample shows 190,000 or so distinct CDR3 sequences, about 95% of them seen only once. The sequencing sample was made of CD4+ T cells from PBMCs. These receptor sequences come from a human donor with multiple sclerosis. CDR3s include the opening cysteine and the closing phenylalanine or tryptophan. Each record gives: V gene, clone size, J gene, CDR3 length, D gene, CDR3 protein, CDR3 DNA. D genes are given only for firm matches. Size values are once, few and many counts, or a class for expanded clones, and some rows have none.

v_gene: TRBV5-1
abundance: NA
j_gene: TRBJ2-1
len: 13
d_gene: TRBD1
CDR3aa: CASSLGTGEEQFF
CDR3nt: TGCGCCAGCAGCCTCGGGACAGGGGAGGAGCAGTTCTTC

v_gene: TRBV29-1
abundance: once
j_gene: TRBJ2-7
len: 13
d_gene: NA
CDR3aa: CSLWDGATREQYF
CDR3nt: TGCAGCCTCTGGGACGGGGCGACTAGGGAGCAGTACTTC

v_gene: TRBV15
abundance: NA
j_gene: TRBJ2-2
len: 16
d_gene: NA
CDR3aa: CATSTTSEGYTGELFF
CDR3nt: TGTGCCACCAGCACCACGTCCGAGGGCTACACCGGGGAGCTGTTTTTT

v_gene: TRBV30
abundance: NA
j_gene: TRBJ2-7
len: 12
d_gene: NA
CDR3aa: CAWTRRVEEQYF
CDR3nt: TGTGCCTGGACGCGCCGCGTAGAAGAGCAGTACTTC

v_gene: TRBV29-1
abundance: NA
j_gene: TRBJ1-1
len: 11
d_gene: NA
CDR3aa: CSASDRLEAFF
CDR3nt: TGCAGCGCATCCGACAGGCTTGAAGCTTTCTTT

v_gene: TRBV20-1
abundance: NA
j_gene: TRBJ2-7
len: 14
d_gene: TRBD2
CDR3aa: CSARIAGSPHEQYF
CDR3nt: TGCAGTGCAAGGATAGCGGGATCCCCCCACGAGCAGTACTTC

v_gene: TRBV20-1
abundance: NA
j_gene: TRBJ2-1
len: 17
d_gene: TRBD2
CDR3aa: CSARGSTSGSRYNEQFF
CDR3nt: TGCAGTGCTAGAGGTTCAACTAGCGGGAGTAGATACAATGAGCAGTTCTTC

v_gene: TRBV29-1
abundance: NA
j_gene: TRBJ2-7
len: 14
d_gene: TRBD1
CDR3aa: CSVSGTGGSGEQYF
CDR3nt: TGCAGCGTTTCCGGGACAGGGGGCTCGGGCGAGCAGTACTTC

v_gene: TRBV20-1
abundance: NA
j_gene: TRBJ1-1
len: 12
d_gene: NA
CDR3aa: CSASRSNTEAFF
CDR3nt: TGCAGTGCCAGTCGTAGTAACACTGAAGCTTTCTTT

v_gene: TRBV4-1
abundance: NA
j_gene: TRBJ2-3
len: 16
d_gene: TRBD2
CDR3aa: CASSQGNSGRTDTQYF
CDR3nt: TGCGCCAGCAGCCAAGGTAATAGCGGGAGAACAGATACGCAGTATTTT

v_gene: TRBV7-2
abundance: NA
j_gene: TRBJ2-2
len: 14
d_gene: NA
CDR3aa: CASSQLRGTGELFF
CDR3nt: TGTGCCAGCAGCCAGTTGCGGGGCACCGGGGAGCTGTTTTTT

v_gene: TRBV11-3
abundance: NA
j_gene: TRBJ1-1
len: 14
d_gene: NA
CDR3aa: CASSPHTIGTEAFF
CDR3nt: TGTGCCAGCAGCCCGCATACAATTGGAACTGAAGCTTTCTTT

v_gene: TRBV7-2
abundance: NA
j_gene: TRBJ2-6
len: 15
d_gene: TRBD2
CDR3aa: CASRWGGSGANVLTF
CDR3nt: TGTGCCAGCAGATGGGGGGGCTCTGGGGCCAACGTCCTGACTTTC

v_gene: TRBV25-1
abundance: NA
j_gene: TRBJ1-1
len: 15
d_gene: NA
CDR3aa: CASSEPGIGNTEAFF
CDR3nt: TGTGCCAGCAGTGAACCGGGAATCGGGAACACTGAAGCTTTCTTT

v_gene: TRBV20-1
abundance: NA
j_gene: TRBJ2-7
len: 15
d_gene: TRBD2
CDR3aa: CSVDSGLAGVYEQYF
CDR3nt: TGCAGTGTTGACTCTGGACTAGCGGGAGTCTACGAGCAGTACTTC

v_gene: TRBV5-6
abundance: NA
j_gene: TRBJ2-7
len: 16
d_gene: TRBD1
CDR3aa: CASSLLWTGYAREQYF
CDR3nt: TGTGCCAGCAGCTTGCTCTGGACAGGGTATGCGCGAGAGCAGTACTTC

v_gene: TRBV20-1
abundance: NA
j_gene: TRBJ2-5
len: 17
d_gene: TRBD2
CDR3aa: CSATTGLAGKYQETQYF
CDR3nt: TGCAGTGCTACCACGGGACTAGCGGGGAAGTACCAAGAGACCCAGTACTTC

v_gene: TRBV30
abundance: NA
j_gene: TRBJ2-2
len: 13
d_gene: NA
CDR3aa: CAWTRTFTGELFF
CDR3nt: TGTGCCTGGACCCGGACCTTCACCGGGGAGCTGTTTTTT

v_gene: TRBV4-1
abundance: NA
j_gene: TRBJ2-1
len: 13
d_gene: NA
CDR3aa: CASSPRDLNEQFF
CDR3nt: TGCGCCAGCAGCCCCCGGGACCTCAATGAGCAGTTCTTC

v_gene: TRBV29-1
abundance: NA
j_gene: TRBJ1-1
len: 13
d_gene: NA
CDR3aa: CSVGPGPNTEAFF
CDR3nt: TGCAGCGTGGGGCCCGGCCCGAACACTGAAGCTTTCTTT

v_gene: TRBV20-1
abundance: once
j_gene: TRBJ1-2
len: 13
d_gene: NA
CDR3aa: CSASPQSYYGYTF
CDR3nt: TGCAGTGCTAGCCCTCAGAGTTACTATGGCTACACCTTC

v_gene: TRBV12-5
abundance: NA
j_gene: TRBJ2-7
len: 17
d_gene: NA
CDR3aa: CASGLVPRTGLHYEQYF
CDR3nt: TGTGCTAGTGGTTTGGTGCCCCGGACAGGACTACACTACGAGCAGTACTTC

v_gene: TRBV29-1
abundance: once
j_gene: TRBJ2-5
len: 13
d_gene: TRBD1
CDR3aa: CSVTGTGQETQYF
CDR3nt: TGCAGCGTAACCGGGACAGGGCAAGAGACCCAGTACTTC

v_gene: TRBV30
abundance: once
j_gene: TRBJ1-6
len: 13
d_gene: TRBD1
CDR3aa: CAWMGQGNSPLHF
CDR3nt: TGTGCCTGGATGGGACAGGGGAATTCACCCCTCCACTTT

v_gene: TRBV11-3
abundance: NA
j_gene: TRBJ2-3
len: 13
d_gene: NA
CDR3aa: CASSTRLEDTQYF
CDR3nt: TGTGCCAGCAGCACCCGACTGGAAGATACGCAGTATTTT

v_gene: TRBV15
abundance: NA
j_gene: TRBJ1-1
len: 18
d_gene: TRBD1
CDR3aa: CATSRDPPQGGMNTEAFF
CDR3nt: TGTGCCACCAGCAGAGATCCCCCCCAGGGGGGGATGAACACTGAAGCTTTCTTT

v_gene: TRBV20-1
abundance: NA
j_gene: TRBJ2-5
len: 12
d_gene: TRBD1
CDR3aa: CSYRDRAETQYF
CDR3nt: TGCAGTTACCGGGACAGGGCCGAGACCCAGTACTTC

v_gene: TRBV3-1
abundance: NA
j_gene: TRBJ2-1
len: 12
d_gene: NA
CDR3aa: CASSQVGSEQFF
CDR3nt: TGTGCCAGCAGCCAAGTGGGCAGTGAGCAGTTCTTC

v_gene: TRBV29-1
abundance: NA
j_gene: TRBJ2-3
len: 13
d_gene: TRBD1
CDR3aa: CSVEGTGTDTQYF
CDR3nt: TGCAGCGTTGAGGGGACAGGCACAGATACGCAGTATTTT

v_gene: TRBV12-3/TRBV12-4
abundance: NA
j_gene: TRBJ2-5
len: 14
d_gene: TRBD1
CDR3aa: CASRRQGARETQYF
CDR3nt: TGTGCCAGCAGACGACAGGGTGCCCGAGAGACCCAGTACTTC

v_gene: TRBV5-1
abundance: NA
j_gene: TRBJ1-2
len: 13
d_gene: NA
CDR3aa: CASSLVNDYGYTF
CDR3nt: TGCGCCAGCAGCTTGGTAAACGACTATGGCTACACCTTC